This T cell receptor beta chain stems from a study of cytomegalovirus exposure and HLA in healthy donors. The CDR3 spans 16 residues. J was trimmed by 6 bases and V by 3 bases; bases with no gene match: 9. Per the germline V gene, CDR1 is SGDLS and CDR2 is YYNGEE. Use of 60 Vbeta and 13 Jbeta primers characterized the PCR. TCRdb's copy holds only in-frame clones and misses some; the assay was immunoSEQ multiplex PCR. The sample has around 140,000 clones, roughly 9.7% seen once. The sequenced sample consisted of PBMCs. The sequence was obtained from a man aged 50 or older in good health and CMV-seronegative. The chain employs TRBV9 and TRBJ2-3, with 11 bases lining up with TRBD2. Here the CDR3 reads CASSGSLAGDGDTQYF. The CDR3 nucleotides read TGTGCCAGCAGCGGATCACTAGCGGGAGATGGGGATACGCAGTATTTT.